Here is one T cell receptor beta chain with its context. Its target is unknown. This specimen comes from a study of cytomegalovirus exposure and HLA in healthy donors. Both 60 Vbeta primers and 13 Jbeta primers went into the PCR. Only in-frame clones appear in the TCRdb table, and some are missing; sequencing was by immunoSEQ multiplex PCR. The sample has about 180,000 clones; 80% are singletons. Points from the study as a whole: Presence/absence results assume similar sequencing depth per donor, which may not hold. Within an earlier analysis, most TCR beta V segments proved productive either about 87% or about 30% of the time. In terms of immune exposure information, only CMV serostatus was available. V- and J-gene trimming of TCR beta was linked (in a later analysis) to a missense DCLRE1C variant.

There are 12 residues in the CDR3. The germline V gene has CDR1 SQVTM and CDR2 ANQGSEA. With V trimmed by 5 bases and J by 5 bases, 6 bases remained unmatched. The specimen sequenced was PBMCs. The rearrangement links TRBV29-1 to TRBJ2-7, with 7 bases that match TRBD1. The receptor was isolated from a girl aged 10-17 years in good health and CMV-seropositive. In nucleotides, the CDR3 is TGCAGCGTTTTGGGGCAGGGGGACGAGCAGTACTTC. Protein: CSVLGQGDEQYF.